The clone carrying this TCR beta chain was found many times. The antigen is not known. These data come from a study of T-cell reconstitution after alpha-beta-depleted transplantation in children. Findings and limits, study-wide: As was reported, about two months after transplant, alpha-beta T cells came from several hundred expanded graft clones. T-cell counts and diversity at one year following transplant were attributed mainly to newly produced T cells. Some patients showed high day-60 TCRbeta diversity, which derived from surviving recipient T cells and thymic progenitors.

It was with unique molecular identifiers that the TCRbeta library was prepared. TCRdb itself ran the PCR reads through MiXCR, one entry per CDR3 protein. The profile covers about 200,000 distinct CDR3 sequences, with approximately 6.9% appearing a single time and 5.5% taken by the ten largest. Trimming took off 0 bases at V and 6 bases at J, with 11 bases between the two ends. The length of the CDR3 is 14 residues. Germline CDR1 SGDLS, CDR2 YYNGEE. This sample comprised PBMCs, obtained before TCRalphabeta/CD19-depleted stem cell transplant. The chain carries TRBV9 and TRBJ2-3; D gene uncertain. The TCR was taken from a boy aged 2 to 10 with acute lymphoblastic leukemia, due to receive a stem cell transplant. The CDR3 protein is CASSVGPEGDTQYF. The CDR3 region has the DNA TGTGCCAGCAGCGTAGGACCTGAAGGGGATACGCAGTATTTT.